One and the same sample provided the 20 T cell receptor beta chains below, sequenced in a study of PD-1 blockade in classical Hodgkin lymphoma. The table came from immunoSEQ multiplex PCR; TCRdb's copy has only in-frame clones and leaves some out. This sample has approximately 21,000 clones, with roughly 84% found just once. Time point in this sample: cycle 4 day 1 (C4D1), after more than five weeks of nivolumab. Relapse after autologous stem cell transplantation occurred in every patient, and brentuximab vedotin exposure varied. Magnetic negative selection, applied to thawed PBMCs, was used to isolate the CD8+ T cells. The source material was CD8+ T cells from blood, sampled before the fourth cycle of nivolumab. Every receptor here comes from a human donor with classical Hodgkin lymphoma.

The chain joins TRBV19 to TRBJ2-7; TRBD1 aligns across 10 bases. With V trimmed by 10 bases and J by 4 bases, 7 bases remained unmatched. The length of the CDR3 is 13 residues. CDR1 and CDR2 from the germline V gene are LNHDA and SQIVND (reference sequence). The CDR3 region has the DNA TGTGCCACCACGGACAGGGGGAGGTACGAGCAGTACTTC. This translates into CATTDRGRYEQYF.

There are a few counts of this clone. The V call is TRBV25-1, the J call TRBJ1-6; 8 bases are a match to TRBD1. Germline V gene data show CDR1 as MGHDK and CDR2 as SYGVNS. The V gene end was trimmed by 3 bases and the J gene end by 9 bases; junction bases not matched to a gene: 1. This CDR3 has 13 amino acids. The CDR3 protein is CASSETGVSPLHF. Here the CDR3 DNA reads TGTGCCAGCAGTGAGACAGGGGTTTCACCCCTCCACTTT.

The table lists this clone with a few counts. V usage is TRBV4-2 and J usage is TRBJ2-1; TRBD2 agrees at 12 bases. V gave up 3 bases and J gave up 9 bases; unmatched junction bases: 9. Germline CDR1 LGHNA, CDR2 YNFKEQ. The CDR3 is 16 residues long. In nucleotides, the CDR3 is TGTGCCAGCAGCCAGGGTCCTAGCGGGGGGGCAGGTGAGCAGTTCTTC. Protein sequence: CASSQGPSGGAGEQFF.

The chain links TRBV27 to TRBJ1-4; 7 bases line up with TRBD1. The CDR3 has 13 residues. CDR1 is MNHEY and CDR2 is SMNVEV in the germline V gene (reference sequence). V was clipped by 3 bases and J by 6 bases; unmatched bases: 1. The CDR3 DNA is TGTGCCAGCAGTTTTCAGGGGGATGAAAAACTGTTTTTT. Translated: CASSFQGDEKLFF.

This chain joins TRBV6-4 and TRBJ2-7, with TRBD2 matching over 7 bases. CDR3 length: 18 amino acids. Germline V gives CDR1 MRHNA, CDR2 SNTAGT. The V segment lost 2 bases and the J segment 0 bases; nucleotides outside the gene matches: 13. The CDR3 reads CASSDPWVAGVSSYEQYF. The CDR3, as DNA: TGTGCCAGCAGTGACCCATGGGTGGCGGGGGTGAGCTCCTACGAGCAGTACTTC.

The rearrangement uses TRBV5-6 and TRBJ2-7; D call uncertain. V lost 0 bases and J lost 0, with 7 bases in between. The CDR3 has 14 residues. Germline CDR1 is SGHDT and CDR2 is YYEEEE. The CDR3 nucleotides are TGTGCCAGCAGCTTGGAACTGCCCTCCTACGAGCAGTACTTC. Encoded protein: CASSLELPSYEQYF.

The CDR3 DNA is TGTGCCAGCAGTCTCGGGACTAGCGGGGTTGAGACCCAGTACTTC. Translating gives CASSLGTSGVETQYF. The chain links TRBV27 to TRBJ2-5; TRBD2 matches 13 bases. The CDR3 totals 15 residues. Germline assignment: CDR1 MNHEY and CDR2 SMNVEV (reference sequence). The ends lost 5 bases at V and 5 bases at J; junction bases unmatched: 5.

The chain has TRBV4-3 and TRBJ1-1; 11 bases line up with TRBD1. Germline assignment: CDR1 LGHNA and CDR2 YSLEER. V shed 4 bases, J shed 5 bases, and the junction held 9 bases outside the gene matches. The CDR3 extends over 16 amino acids. CDR3 sequence: CASSPRTGGVVTEAFF. The CDR3 bases are TGCGCCAGCAGCCCCCGGACAGGGGGCGTAGTTACTGAAGCTTTCTTT.

The chain couples TRBV12-5 to TRBJ1-5, with D possibly TRBD1 on 5 matching bases. The germline V gene encodes CDR1 LGHNT and CDR2 FRNRAP. This CDR3 is built from 16 residues. V lost 4 bases and J 3 bases, leaving 16 bases between the germline ends. The CDR3 sequence is CASGSIIGVNNQPQHF. For the CDR3, the DNA is TGTGCTAGTGGTTCAATCATAGGGGTTAACAATCAGCCCCAGCATTTT.

This clone came up once. The V gene is TRBV11-2, the J gene TRBJ2-7; TRBD2 aligns across 7 bases. The junction had 4 bases not matched to a gene; V was cut back by 1 base and J by 1 base. There are 15 residues in the CDR3. CDR1 and CDR2 (germline): SGHAT, FQNNGV. CDR3 DNA sequence: TGTGCCAGCAGCTTAGTGGCTAGCGGATCCTACGAGCAGTACTTC. It yields the protein CASSLVASGSYEQYF. Variable domain in full (rest from reference TRBV11-2 and TRBJ2-7): EAGVAQSPRYKIIEKRQSVAFWCNPISGHATLYWYQQILGQGPKLLIQFQNNGVVDDSQLPKDRFSAERLKGVDSTLKIQPAKLEDSAVYLCASSLVASGSYEQYFGPGTRLTVT.

This rearrangement joins TRBV5-6 to TRBJ2-7, with D uncertain. CDR3 length equals 14 residues. The germline gives CDR1 SGHDT, CDR2 YYEEEE. The V and J ends lost 4 bases and 5 bases respectively, with 16 bases between them. CDR3 DNA sequence: TGTGCCAGCAGCCCCCGGTCCTTAGTCCACGAGCAGTACTTC. It specifies CASSPRSLVHEQYF.

This clone was picked up a small number of times. The chain has TRBV4-2 and TRBJ1-6; D remains ambiguous. Germline lookup yields CDR1 LGHNA and CDR2 YNFKEQ. V was shortened by 1 base and J by 4 bases, with 11 bases between the two germline ends. The CDR3 is made up of 16 amino acids. CDR3 sequence reads: CASSQAGSEYNSPLHF. The CDR3 DNA reads TGTGCCAGCAGCCAAGCAGGTTCCGAATATAATTCACCCCTCCACTTT.

The chain carries TRBV13 and TRBJ2-7; 8 nucleotides match TRBD2. The CDR3 totals 14 residues. Germline CDR1 PRHDT, CDR2 FYEKMQ (reference sequence). V gave up 4 bases and J gave up 3 bases; unmatched junction bases: 5. The CDR3 sequence is CASSSGLGNYEQYF. The CDR3 nucleotides are TGTGCCAGCAGCTCGGGACTAGGGAACTACGAGCAGTACTTC.

The table lists this clone with a count of one. The chain uses TRBV7-3 and TRBJ2-3; tentatively, D is TRBD2 (7 bases). The CDR3 length is 16 residues. In germline, CDR1 is SGHTA, CDR2 FQGTGA. Trimming took off 5 bases at V and 2 bases at J, with 17 bases between the two ends. CDR3 amino acids: CASSPYGGGLTDTQYF. The CDR3 DNA reads TGTGCCAGCAGCCCATATGGGGGGGGCCTCACAGATACGCAGTATTTT.

The CDR3 spells CASGNTEAFF. The CDR3 DNA follows: TGTGCCAGCGGGAACACTGAAGCTTTCTTT. The rearrangement uses TRBV2 and TRBJ1-1; the D is unclear. The CDR3 contains 10 residues. V was pared by 8 bases and J by 1 base, with 2 bases between. Germline CDR1 and CDR2: SNHLY and FYNNEI.

With regard to this clone: Relative to the germline gene, one junction end is altered; a read error may explain this. This chain connects TRBV5-1 to TRBJ1-2; D is ambiguous. The CDR3 length is 9 residues. Germline CDR1 and CDR2: SGHRS and YFSETQ. The CDR3 protein is CASGPESSF. In DNA, the CDR3 is TGCGCCAGCGGGCCGGAGAGTTCTTTC.

The genes are TRBV7-2 and TRBJ2-1; tentatively, D is TRBD2 (6 bases). The CDR3 runs to 19 residues. Germline assignment: CDR1 SGHTA and CDR2 FQGNSA. V was shortened by 1 base and J by 2 bases, with 21 bases between the two germline ends. CDR3 sequence (DNA): TGTGCCAGCAGCTTAGATGGGGGTCGGGGGATTTTGGCCTACAATGAGCAGTTCTTC. It codes for CASSLDGGRGILAYNEQFF.

The V call is TRBV19, the J call TRBJ2-5; no clear D gene. V shed 4 bases and J shed 5 bases, with 14 bases lying between them. The germline V gene encodes CDR1 LNHDA and CDR2 SQIVND (reference sequence). CDR3 length equals 14 residues. The CDR3 DNA reads TGTGCCAGTAGTACCACCCCGACTTTGGAGACCCAGTACTTC. Translating it yields CASSTTPTLETQYF.

V usage is TRBV6-5 and J usage is TRBJ2-3; D perhaps matches TRBD2 (5 bases). This CDR3 is built from 13 residues. Per germline, CDR1 MNHEY and CDR2 SVGAGI. Between the trimmed V and J ends, which lost 0 bases and 8 bases, there was a span of 9 bases. The CDR3 DNA reads TGTGCCAGCAGTTACTCGAACCGGGGTACGCAGTATTTT. Protein: CASSYSNRGTQYF.

The chain recombines TRBV7-6 with TRBJ2-1; the D gene is possibly TRBD2 (5 bases). Trimming pared 0 bases from V and 7 bases from J, leaving 10 bases between. The germline gives CDR1 SGHVS, CDR2 FNYEAQ. The CDR3 extends over 14 amino acids. The CDR3: CASSLAGILNEQFF. DNA for the CDR3: TGTGCCAGCAGCTTAGCCGGGATTTTGAATGAGCAGTTCTTC.